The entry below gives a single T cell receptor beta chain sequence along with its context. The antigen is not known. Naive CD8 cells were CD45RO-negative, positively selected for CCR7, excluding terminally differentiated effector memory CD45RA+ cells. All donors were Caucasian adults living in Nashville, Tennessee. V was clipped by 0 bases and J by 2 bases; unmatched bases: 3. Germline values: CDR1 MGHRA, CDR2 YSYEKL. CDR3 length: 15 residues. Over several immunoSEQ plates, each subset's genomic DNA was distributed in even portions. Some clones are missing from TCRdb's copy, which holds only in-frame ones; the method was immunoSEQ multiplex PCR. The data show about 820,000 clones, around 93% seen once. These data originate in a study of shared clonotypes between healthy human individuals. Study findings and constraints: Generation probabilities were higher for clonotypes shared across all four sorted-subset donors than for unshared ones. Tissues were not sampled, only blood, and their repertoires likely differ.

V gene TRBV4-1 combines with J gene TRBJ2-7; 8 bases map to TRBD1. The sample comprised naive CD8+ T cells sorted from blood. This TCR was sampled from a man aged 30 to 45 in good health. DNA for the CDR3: TGCGCCAGCAGCCAAGAGGCCAGGGGGCCCTACGAGCAGTACTTC. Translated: CASSQEARGPYEQYF.